A selection of T cell receptor beta chains follows, all from one sample in a study of control samples from healthy donors and cancer patients. The method was immunoSEQ multiplex PCR; TCRdb's version includes in-frame clones alone and lacks a portion of them. Of roughly 120,000 clones detected, around nine tenths appear once; the ten largest clones hold approximately 2.3%. Source material: blood. Every receptor here comes from a woman between 70 and 85 years old in good health. Each CDR3 is given without its conserved first and last residue. Not all rows give a size; the values are once, few, many and, for expanded clones, a class.

>few|TRBV2
ASSEGRLYNSPLH
>NA|TRBV7-2
ASSLVQGSYEQY
>NA|TRBV6-5
ASNKLDSTYGYT
>NA|TRBV4-1
ASSQGGISGANVLT
>NA|TRBV5-6
ASSQPRLAGPYNEQF
>NA|TRBV3-1/TRBV3-2
ASSRTGTESPLH
>once|TRBV9
ASSGAGQGWEKLF
>once|TRBV7-9
ASSHNRGQGQEGKLF
>once|TRBV18
ASSLIGQAGNTIY
>NA|TRBV29-1
SVQGPGTEAF
>NA|TRBV15
ATSHTRQGRGEAF
>few|TRBV11-2
ASSAGVGLTEAF
>NA|TRBV4-2
ASSQGKVAGDNEQF
>NA|TRBV7-9
ASSLLPGRRFLDGYT
>NA|TRBV4-2
ASSSQTELTNEKLF
>NA|TRBV5-1
ASSATGTGGTDTQY
>NA|TRBV6-6
ASSLLAGGNNEQF
>once|TRBV29-1
SAMGGGTEAF
>NA|TRBV19
ASSLPDRDSPLH
>NA|TRBV5-6
ASSLVGGGAKDTQY
>once|TRBV29-1
SVRVHANYGYT
>once|TRBV5-8
ASSLSTDTQY
>NA|TRBV4-2
ASSPGTSGQETQY